Following are 32 T cell receptor beta chains from one sample sequenced in a study of cytomegalovirus exposure and HLA in healthy donors. Primers for the PCR totalled 60 Vbeta and 13 Jbeta. Libraries were prepared by immunoSEQ multiplex PCR; TCRdb keeps only in-frame clonotypes and omits some of them. The sample comprises about 120,000 clones, around two thirds of which are singletons, and roughly 9% rests with the top ten. The sequenced sample was PBMCs. The receptor set was obtained from a woman between 40 and 55 years old in good health and CMV-seropositive.

The rearrangement links TRBV6-1 to TRBJ2-1, with 14 bases aligning to TRBD2. The V segment lost 7 bases and the J segment 7 bases; nucleotides outside the gene matches: 3. This CDR3 contains 14 residues. Germline V gene lookup returns CDR1 MNHNS and CDR2 SASEGT. The CDR3 region is CASIGLAGGNEQFF. The DNA of the CDR3 is TGTGCCAGCATCGGACTAGCGGGAGGTAATGAGCAGTTCTTC.

In the case of this clone: At the DNA level, this CDR3 is encoded by other sequences in the same sample as well. The V gene is TRBV29-1, the J gene TRBJ1-1; perhaps TRBD1 as D (5 bases). V was pared by 7 bases and J by 5 bases, with 14 bases between. Germline-derived CDR1 and CDR2 are SQVTM and ANQGSEA. This CDR3 has 12 residues. CDR3 amino acids: CSADPGGTEAFF. The CDR3 nucleotides read TGCAGCGCGGACCCTGGGGGGACTGAAGCTTTCTTT.

This clone was counted a few times. The chain links TRBV7-9 to TRBJ1-2; 9 nucleotides agree with TRBD1. The CDR3 consists of 15 residues. CDR1 is SEHNR, CDR2 FQNEAQ, per germline (reference sequence). The V gene end was trimmed by 0 bases and the J gene end by 8 bases; junction bases not matched to a gene: 7. The chain's CDR3 is CASSLALQGAEGYTF. The CDR3 bases are TGTGCCAGCAGCTTAGCTCTACAGGGGGCGGAGGGCTACACCTTC.

The J gene is TRBJ2-5, the V gene TRBV5-1; possibly TRBD2 for D (6 bases). Germline CDR1 SGHRS, CDR2 YFSETQ. V dropped 4 bases and J dropped 0 bases, with 10 bases sitting between them. This CDR3 comprises 14 residues. In DNA, the CDR3 is TGCGCCAGCAGCCCGGGGGACTACCAAGAGACCCAGTACTTC. Translated, it gives CASSPGDYQETQYF.

This sequence joins TRBV6-5 and TRBJ1-2; D is unclear. Per germline, CDR1 MNHEY and CDR2 SVGAGI. The CDR3 totals 13 residues. The V end lost 2 bases, the J end lost 8 bases, and 12 bases lay between the germline ends. CDR3 in DNA: TGTGCCAGCAGTTACGATGTTGGTACAGGCTACACCTTC. The encoded protein is CASSYDVGTGYTF.

This clone was picked up a small number of times. This chain links TRBV4-3 with TRBJ2-3; no clear D gene. The CDR3 is made up of 15 amino acids. Trimming removed 0 bases at V and 0 bases at J, with 7 bases between. Germline V gene sequence: CDR1 LGHNA, CDR2 YSLEER. The CDR3 DNA reads TGCGCCAGCAGCCAAGATAGTAGAAGCACAGATACGCAGTATTTT. It is translated as CASSQDSRSTDTQYF.

CDR3 sequence: CASSYRFSGFQGGRGYTF. DNA of the CDR3: TGTGCCAGCAGCTACCGCTTTTCCGGATTCCAGGGAGGTCGCGGCTACACCTTC. The J gene is TRBJ1-2, the V gene TRBV5-6, with D tentatively TRBD1 (5 bases). The length of the CDR3 is 18 residues. Germline V gene lookup returns CDR1 SGHDT and CDR2 YYEEEE. V lost 3 bases to trimming and J lost 8 bases, with 29 bases between them.

The V call is TRBV5-1, the J call TRBJ1-3, with 8 bases matching TRBD1. The trim removed 4 bases at V and 0 bases at J, leaving 9 bases unmatched. Germline CDR1 and CDR2: SGHRS and YFSETQ. CDR3 length equals 17 residues. The DNA for the CDR3 is TGCGCCAGCAGCCCACAGGGGGTCGCGAGCTCTGGAAACACCATATATTTT. Its translation is CASSPQGVASSGNTIYF.

J is TRBJ2-2 and V is TRBV18; the D gene is possibly TRBD1 (6 bases). Per germline, CDR1 KGHSH and CDR2 LQKENI. The CDR3 length is 16 residues. Trimming pared 10 bases from V and 2 bases from J, leaving 20 bases between. CDR3 in DNA: TGTGCCACCCACCACCAGCTAGGGGGTAACACCGGGGAGCTGTTTTTT. It translates to CATHHQLGGNTGELFF.

J is TRBJ2-1 and V is TRBV11-3, with 7 bases that match TRBD2. With 0 bases clipped from V and 10 bases from J, the junction kept 12 bases outside the gene matches. The CDR3 has 16 amino acids. Germline V CDR1 and CDR2: SGHNT, YENEEA. The DNA for the CDR3 is TGTGCCAGCAGCTTAGAAGGTAGCGGGTCCTCTGTCGAGCAGTTCTTC. The encoded protein is CASSLEGSGSSVEQFF.

This chain joins TRBV28 and TRBJ2-4; possibly TRBD1 for D (6 bases). Germline V CDR1 and CDR2: MDHEN, SYDVKM. The CDR3 has 13 amino acids. V lost 8 bases, J lost 7 bases, and 15 bases lay in between. The CDR3 loop reads CASYTSQGNIQYF. DNA for the CDR3: TGTGCCAGCTATACCTCGCAGGGGAACATTCAGTACTTC.

The J gene is TRBJ2-1, the V gene TRBV6-5, with D tentatively TRBD1 (5 bases). CDR1 MNHEY and CDR2 SVGAGI come from the germline V gene. Trimming shortened V by 6 bases and J by 6 bases, and 15 bases separated the two germline ends. The CDR3 is 14 amino acids. The CDR3 reads CASSVLGVSNEQFF. CDR3 nucleotide sequence: TGTGCCAGCAGCGTTTTAGGGGTGTCCAATGAGCAGTTCTTC.

The V gene is TRBV19, the J gene TRBJ2-1; no reliable D call. V dropped 1 base and J dropped 8 bases, with 12 bases sitting between them. Germline V gene lookup returns CDR1 LNHDA and CDR2 SQIVND (reference sequence). There are 14 residues in the CDR3. CDR3 sequence reads: CASSIAARADEQFF. The CDR3 coding sequence is TGTGCCAGTAGTATAGCGGCTAGAGCCGATGAGCAGTTCTTC.

The chain carries TRBV15 and TRBJ2-5; D perhaps matches TRBD1 (6 bases). Germline V CDR1 and CDR2: LNHNV, YYDKDF (reference sequence). The CDR3 loop spans 15 amino acids. V was cut by 0 bases and J by 0 bases, with 8 bases left in between. As DNA, the CDR3 is TGTGCCACCAGCAGAGATGGACAGTACCAAGAGACCCAGTACTTC. This encodes CATSRDGQYQETQYF.

This chain joins TRBV7-3 and TRBJ2-3; no firm D call. This CDR3 contains 13 residues. The V gene lost 2 bases and the J gene lost 6 bases, with 9 bases spanning the gap. Germline values: CDR1 SGHTA, CDR2 FQGTGA. For the CDR3, the DNA is TGTGCCAGCAGCTTAGTTCCCAGGGATACGCAGTATTTT. Translation gives CASSLVPRDTQYF.

The CDR3 region has the DNA TGTGCCAGTAGTATCCGGGCAGGGGCGAACTATGGCTACACCTTC. It translates to CASSIRAGANYGYTF. The chain recombines TRBV19 with TRBJ1-2, with D possibly TRBD1 on 6 matching bases. Germline CDR1 reads LNHDA; CDR2 reads SQIVND (reference sequence). V was pared by 3 bases and J by 2 bases, with 13 bases between. The CDR3 length is 15 residues.

The chain is built from TRBV18 and TRBJ2-7; 13 bases are shared with TRBD2. The ends lost 3 bases at V and 7 bases at J; junction bases unmatched: 12. Germline loops: CDR1 KGHSH, CDR2 LQKENI. The CDR3 sequence is 17 residues long. CDR3 nucleotide sequence: TGTGCCAGCTCACCCTACGTCGGGACTAGCGGGATCGGTGAGCAGTACTTC. This gives the protein CASSPYVGTSGIGEQYF. The variable domain in full, completed from reference TRBV18 and TRBJ2-7, reads NAGVMQNPRHLVRRRGQEARLRCSPMKGHSHVYWYRQLPEEGLKFMVYLQKENIIDESGMPKERFSAEFPKEGPSILRIQQVVRGDSAAYFCASSPYVGTSGIGEQYFGPGTRLTVT.

The table lists this clone with a few counts. The rearrangement uses TRBV5-1 and TRBJ2-6; maybe TRBD1 (6 bases). Per the germline V gene, CDR1 is SGHRS and CDR2 is YFSETQ. The CDR3 covers 16 residues. V was clipped by 2 bases and J by 7 bases, with 16 bases between them. DNA for the CDR3: TGCGCCAGCAGCTTAAGGGGCTCGACAGGAGCCAACGTCCTGACTTTC. Translated: CASSLRGSTGANVLTF.

The sample holds one count of this clone. The V call is TRBV29-1, the J call TRBJ1-2; no definite D call. The ends were cut back, 4 bases at V and 0 bases at J, with 15 bases in the middle. This CDR3 has 15 residues. Germline V gene lookup returns CDR1 SQVTM and CDR2 ANQGSEA. The CDR3 spells CSVGPSRRPNYGYTF. The CDR3 region has the DNA TGCAGCGTTGGCCCTTCTAGACGGCCTAACTATGGCTACACCTTC.

This chain connects TRBV19 to TRBJ1-5; D remains ambiguous. Trimming removed 6 bases from V and 0 bases from J, with 12 bases in between. The CDR3 has 15 amino acids. Germline V gene lookup returns CDR1 LNHDA and CDR2 SQIVND (reference sequence). DNA for the CDR3: TGTGCCAGTAGCCCCGCGCCGGGTAGCAATCAGCCCCAGCATTTT. The encoded protein is CASSPAPGSNQPQHF.

This clone was detected a few times. This rearrangement joins TRBV5-1 to TRBJ1-3; no clear D. Germline CDR1 reads SGHRS; CDR2 reads YFSETQ. V lost 6 bases to trimming and J lost 4 bases, with 5 bases between them. The CDR3 has 11 amino acids. CDR3 DNA: TGCGCCAGCACTTTGGGAAACACCATATATTTT. Amino acids: CASTLGNTIYF.

A word on this clone: A junction boundary mismatches the germline segment, possibly from a read error. This rearrangement joins TRBV6-5 to TRBJ2-2; D is perhaps TRBD1 (6 bases). Germline CDR1 is MNHEY and CDR2 is SVGAGI. The length of the CDR3 is 14 residues. The CDR3 DNA sequence: TGTGCCATCAGTGACTCAGGGGACACCGGGGAGCTGTTTTTT. This sequence encodes CAISDSGDTGELFF.

The chain is built from TRBV7-2 and TRBJ2-5; TRBD2 aligns across 15 bases. J lost 5 bases, V lost 1 base, and 5 bases had no gene match. CDR3 length: 17 residues. The germline CDR1 and CDR2 sequences are SGHTA and FQGNSA. In nucleotides, the CDR3 is TGTGCCAGCAGCTTAGAGGGACTAGCGGGAGGAGGGGAGACCCAGTACTTC. This codes for CASSLEGLAGGGETQYF.

This chain links TRBV2 with TRBJ2-1, with D uncertain. CDR1 is SNHLY and CDR2 is FYNNEI in the germline V gene. V lost 1 base and J 8 bases, leaving 6 bases between the germline ends. This CDR3 has 12 amino acids. The DNA of the CDR3 is TGTGCCAGCAGTGAAGAAGAGTATGAGCAGTTCTTC. Translation: CASSEEEYEQFF.

The chain uses TRBV7-9 and TRBJ2-1, with 7 bases fitting TRBD1. This CDR3 is built from 16 residues. The trim removed 4 bases at V and 5 bases at J, leaving 11 bases unmatched. Per germline, CDR1 SEHNR and CDR2 FQNEAQ (reference sequence). This CDR3 reads CASSSWTGYHHNEQFF. DNA of the CDR3: TGTGCCAGCAGCTCGTGGACAGGTTACCACCACAATGAGCAGTTCTTC.

The chain is built from TRBV5-1 and TRBJ1-1; TRBD1 matches at 7 bases. J gave up 1 base and V 0 bases, and 6 bases lay outside the gene matches. Germline V gene lookup returns CDR1 SGHRS and CDR2 YFSETQ. This CDR3 has 16 residues. CDR3 amino acids: CASSLVGGTENTEAFF. The CDR3 DNA sequence: TGCGCCAGCAGCTTGGTAGGCGGGACAGAGAACACTGAAGCTTTCTTT.

The chain links TRBV28 to TRBJ1-4; tentatively, D is TRBD1 (5 bases). The V end lost 5 bases, the J end lost 6 bases, and 19 bases lay between the germline ends. Per germline, CDR1 MDHEN and CDR2 SYDVKM. The CDR3 contains 16 residues. DNA of the CDR3: TGTGCCAGCAGTATCCTGGAGGGGTACGGTCATGAAAAACTGTTTTTT. Translation: CASSILEGYGHEKLFF.

V is TRBV29-1 and J is TRBJ1-1; 7 nucleotides match TRBD1. The V gene end was trimmed by 6 bases and the J gene end by 3 bases; junction bases not matched to a gene: 4. CDR1 is SQVTM and CDR2 is ANQGSEA in the germline V gene. This CDR3 is 12 amino acids long. CDR3 sequence reads: CSVDTGDTEAFF. In DNA, the CDR3 is TGCAGCGTGGACACAGGGGACACTGAAGCTTTCTTT.

This clone came up a few times. V gene TRBV5-1 combines with J gene TRBJ2-5, with TRBD1 identical over 10 bases. This CDR3 spans 14 amino acids. The germline V gene encodes CDR1 SGHRS and CDR2 YFSETQ. With V trimmed by 3 bases and J by 5 bases, 4 bases remained unmatched. The CDR3 nucleotides are TGCGCCAGCAGCTCCGGGACAGGGGTGGAGACCCAGTACTTC. Amino acid sequence: CASSSGTGVETQYF.

The rearrangement links TRBV11-1 to TRBJ1-1; possibly TRBD1 for D (5 bases). CDR3 length equals 15 residues. V was clipped by 2 bases and J by 0 bases, with 10 bases between them. Germline values: CDR1 SGHAT, CDR2 FQDESV (reference sequence). This chain's CDR3 is CASSLQGRVNTEAFF. Written as DNA, the CDR3 is TGTGCCAGCAGCTTACAGGGCAGAGTGAACACTGAAGCTTTCTTT.

The genes are TRBV11-3 and TRBJ2-5; 7 bases align to TRBD1. V lost 1 base and J lost 6; bases outside the gene matches: 5. This CDR3 contains 14 residues. Per germline, CDR1 SGHNT and CDR2 YENEEA. CDR3 coding DNA: TGTGCCAGCAGCTTAGGGGCAGGGGGAAAGACCCAGTACTTC. Protein product: CASSLGAGGKTQYF.

The rearrangement uses TRBV10-3 and TRBJ2-1; TRBD2 matches 8 bases. The CDR3 is made up of 13 amino acids. CDR1 and CDR2 (germline): ENHRY, SYGVKD. The junction had 8 bases not matched to a gene; V was cut back by 9 bases and J by 7 bases. CDR3 sequence (DNA): TGTGCCATGGGGGGGGCTAGCGGGAATGAGCAGTTCTTC. This translates into CAMGGASGNEQFF.